This T cell receptor beta chain is drawn from a study of beta chain features in type 1 diabetes. Study as a whole: Over all samples combined, about 100,000,000 sorted cells were examined. Study-wide points: Moderate but significant shortening of TCRB CDR3s was recorded in all four CD4+ subsets from Type 1 diabetes patients. Type 1 diabetes patients had VDJ junctions that carried fewer insertions and more deletions.

Each sorted fraction was over 98% pure. This CDR3 is 13 amino acids long. CDR1 KGHSH and CDR2 LQKENI come from the germline V gene. Notes on this clone: What it recognizes is unknown. Being one base from a much bigger clone, this may be a read error. The same CDR3 arises from other DNA sequences in this sample as well.

Expressed TCRB transcripts were sequenced, since all the RNA that had been isolated was reverse transcribed. Sequencing was performed with immunoSEQ multiplex PCR; in TCRdb, only in-frame clones are kept and a portion is missing. The sample comprises hundreds of thousands of clones, roughly 15% of which are singletons, and around 0.02% rests with the top ten. The TCR sequence derives from a woman between 18 and 29 years old in good health. The specimen was naive CD4+ T cells from blood. The chain employs TRBV18 and TRBJ2-4, with 9 bases aligning to TRBD1. Here the CDR3 DNA reads TGTGCCAGCTCAACCGGGACAGGGAACATTCAATACTTC. It encodes CASSTGTGNIQYF.